This is a list of T cell receptor beta chains from one sample in a study of monozygotic twins with inflammatory bowel disease. TCRdb re-called the 5' RACE reads; one entry per CDR3 protein, DNA not given. The sample holds about 450,000 distinct CDR3 sequences. Sequencing was carried out using blood. All receptors come from a human donor with ulcerative colitis or Crohn's disease, or a healthy co-twin of an affected twin (not recorded which). CDR3s include the opening cysteine and the closing phenylalanine or tryptophan.

v_call	cdr3_length	j_call	cdr3_aa
TRBV7-2	12	TRBJ2-7	CASSDISYEQYF
TRBV7-2	14	TRBJ1-4	CASSLAIRGQGLFF
TRBV25-1	14	TRBJ1-5	CASRETGAGQPQHF
TRBV12-3/TRBV12-4	16	TRBJ1-5	CASSLRQMGVGQPQHF
TRBV5-1	15	TRBJ2-1	CASMEGSGVYNEQFF
TRBV7-2	11	TRBJ2-1	CASSNLREQFF
TRBV29-1	12	TRBJ2-7	CSVKGHFYEQYF
TRBV28	15	TRBJ2-2	CASSLTWSRPGELFF
TRBV29-1	14	TRBJ1-1	CSVGPNLGITEAFF
TRBV5-1	14	TRBJ1-1	CASLRGRGDTEAFF
TRBV11-1	15	TRBJ1-1	CASSSGDRANTEAFF
TRBV5-1	18	TRBJ2-5	CASSYRASGPLVGETQYF
TRBV5-4	13	TRBJ2-1	CASSPPQSYEQFF
TRBV20-1	16	TRBJ1-5	CSARSRSGYSNQPQHF
TRBV7-9	15	TRBJ2-3	CASSLVFASTDTQYF
TRBV20-1	14	TRBJ2-2	CSARLGRLTGELFF
TRBV2	16	TRBJ2-5	CASSGLTRGAQETQYF
TRBV12-3/TRBV12-4	15	TRBJ2-3	CASSLRQGEADTQYF
TRBV5-6	13	TRBJ2-4	CASSYVRENIQYF
TRBV5-1	14	TRBJ2-3	CASSLAGITDTQYF
TRBV7-2	13	TRBJ1-2	CASSYRGAPGYTF
TRBV7-9	14	TRBJ1-5	CASSLDRGGKPQHF
TRBV5-4	16	TRBJ2-5	CASSPTSINGRETQYF
TRBV10-3	17	TRBJ1-1	CAISEGFSHRENTEAFF
TRBV30	14	TRBJ1-2	CAWSSGTESSGYTF
TRBV7-9	13	TRBJ1-5	CASSLSYNQPQHF
TRBV6-1	14	TRBJ1-2	CASSRSGSNYGYTF
TRBV5-3	14	TRBJ1-2	CARIKAGHIYGYTF
TRBV12-3/TRBV12-4	17	TRBJ1-5	CASSFLGTGDSNQPQHF